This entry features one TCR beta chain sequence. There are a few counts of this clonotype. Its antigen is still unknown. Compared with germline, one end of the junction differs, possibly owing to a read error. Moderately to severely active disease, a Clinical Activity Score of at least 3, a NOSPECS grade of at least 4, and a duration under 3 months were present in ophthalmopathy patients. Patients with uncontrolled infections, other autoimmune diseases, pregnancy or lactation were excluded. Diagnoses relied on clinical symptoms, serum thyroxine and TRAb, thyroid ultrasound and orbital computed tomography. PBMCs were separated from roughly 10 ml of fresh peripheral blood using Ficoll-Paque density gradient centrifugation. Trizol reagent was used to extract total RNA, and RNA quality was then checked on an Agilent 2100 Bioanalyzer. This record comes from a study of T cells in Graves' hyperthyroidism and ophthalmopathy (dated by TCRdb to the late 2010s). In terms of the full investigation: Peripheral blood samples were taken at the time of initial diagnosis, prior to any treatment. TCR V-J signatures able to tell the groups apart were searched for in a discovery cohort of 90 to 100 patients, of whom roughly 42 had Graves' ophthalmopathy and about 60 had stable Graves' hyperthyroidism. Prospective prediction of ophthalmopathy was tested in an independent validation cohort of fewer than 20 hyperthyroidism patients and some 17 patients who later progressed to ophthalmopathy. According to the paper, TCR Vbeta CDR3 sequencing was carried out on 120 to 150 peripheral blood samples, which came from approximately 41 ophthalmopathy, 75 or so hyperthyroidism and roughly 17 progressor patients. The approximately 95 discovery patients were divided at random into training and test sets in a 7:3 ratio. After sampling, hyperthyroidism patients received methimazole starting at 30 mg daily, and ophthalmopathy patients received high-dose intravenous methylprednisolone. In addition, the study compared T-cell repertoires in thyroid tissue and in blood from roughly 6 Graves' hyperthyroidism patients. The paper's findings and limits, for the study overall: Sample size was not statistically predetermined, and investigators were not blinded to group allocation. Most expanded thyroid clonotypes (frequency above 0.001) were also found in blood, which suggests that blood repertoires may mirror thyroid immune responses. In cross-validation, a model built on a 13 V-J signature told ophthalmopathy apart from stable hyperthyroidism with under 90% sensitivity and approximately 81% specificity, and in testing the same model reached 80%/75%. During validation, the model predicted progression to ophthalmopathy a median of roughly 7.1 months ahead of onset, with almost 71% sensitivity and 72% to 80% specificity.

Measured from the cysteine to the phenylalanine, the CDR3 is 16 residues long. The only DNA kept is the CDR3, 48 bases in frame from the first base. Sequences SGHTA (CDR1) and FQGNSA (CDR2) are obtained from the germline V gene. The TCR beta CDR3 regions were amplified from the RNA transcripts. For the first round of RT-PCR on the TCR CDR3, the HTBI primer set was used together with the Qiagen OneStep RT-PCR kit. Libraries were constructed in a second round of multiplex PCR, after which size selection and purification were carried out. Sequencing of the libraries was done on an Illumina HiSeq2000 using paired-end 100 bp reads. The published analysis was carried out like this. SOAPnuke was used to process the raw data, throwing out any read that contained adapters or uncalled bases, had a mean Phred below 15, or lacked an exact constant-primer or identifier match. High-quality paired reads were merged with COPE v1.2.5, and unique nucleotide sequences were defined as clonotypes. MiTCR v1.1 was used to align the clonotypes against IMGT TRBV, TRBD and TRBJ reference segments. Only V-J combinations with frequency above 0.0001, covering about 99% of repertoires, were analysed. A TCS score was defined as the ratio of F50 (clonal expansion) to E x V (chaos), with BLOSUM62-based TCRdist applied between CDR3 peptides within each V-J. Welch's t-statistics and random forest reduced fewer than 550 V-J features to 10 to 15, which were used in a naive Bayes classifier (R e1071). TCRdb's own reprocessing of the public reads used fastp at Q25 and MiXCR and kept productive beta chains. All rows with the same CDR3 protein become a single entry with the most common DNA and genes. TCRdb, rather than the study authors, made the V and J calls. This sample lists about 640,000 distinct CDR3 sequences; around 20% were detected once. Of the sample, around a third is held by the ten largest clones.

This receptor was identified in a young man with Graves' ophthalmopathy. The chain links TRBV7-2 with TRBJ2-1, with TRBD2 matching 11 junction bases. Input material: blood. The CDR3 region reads CAGSSSGTSGYNEQFF. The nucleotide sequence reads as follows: TGTGCCGGCAGCTCCTCCGGGACTAGCGGTTACAATGAGCAGTTCTTC.